The source of this T cell receptor (beta chain) is a study of early T cells in non-severe SARS-CoV-2 infection. Attached unique molecular identifiers marked individual cDNA molecules. TCRdb re-analysed the 5' RACE reads in MiXCR, keeping a single row per CDR3 protein. The data show tens of thousands of distinct CDR3 sequences, approximately 13% seen once. This clonotype has more than one count but fewer than ten. The length of the CDR3 is 13 residues. The germline V and J ends were trimmed by 3 bases and 0 bases, with 5 bases remaining between them. Germline lookup yields CDR1 SGHAT and CDR2 FQNNGV. The sample consisted of whole blood. The gene calls are TRBV11-2 and TRBJ2-5; D call uncertain. This clonotype originated in an adult who was a healthcare worker with PCR-confirmed SARS-CoV-2 infection or an uninfected control (not recorded which). For the CDR3, the DNA is TGTGCCAGCAGCTTGTCTAACCAAGAGACCCAGTACTTC. Its protein product is CASSLSNQETQYF. Full variable domain (outside the CDR3, taken from reference TRBV11-2 and TRBJ2-5): EAGVAQSPRYKIIEKRQSVAFWCNPISGHATLYWYQQILGQGPKLLIQFQNNGVVDDSQLPKDRFSAERLKGVDSTLKIQPAKLEDSAVYLCASSLSNQETQYFGPGTRLLVL.